The next 16 T cell receptor beta chains were all read from a single sample in a study of blood T cell repertoires in COVID-19. Clones were read by immunoSEQ multiplex PCR, and TCRdb kept only the in-frame ones, dropping some. The data show around 97,000 clones, approximately 90% seen once. Sequences were obtained from peripheral blood. The receptors shown here come from a man aged 45-60 years in a cohort sampled during active COVID-19.

The chain is built from TRBV9 and TRBJ2-1; 8 bases match TRBD2. V lost 0 bases and J lost 0; bases outside the gene matches: 11. The germline V gene encodes CDR1 SGDLS and CDR2 YYNGEE. The CDR3 runs to 19 residues. CDR3 DNA: TGTGCCAGCAGCGTAGTGGGTAGCGGGGTCCTAACCTCCTACAATGAGCAGTTCTTC. Protein sequence: CASSVVGSGVLTSYNEQFF.

The V call is TRBV4-1, the J call TRBJ1-4; 10 positions match TRBD1. The CDR3 covers 20 residues. Germline lookup yields CDR1 MGHRA and CDR2 YSYEKL. V lost 1 base to trimming and J lost 7 bases; unmatched junction nucleotides: 18. The CDR3 is CASSQVSLGQGIGLSEKLFF. The CDR3 DNA is TGCGCCAGCAGCCAAGTCTCCCTGGGACAGGGGATCGGACTCTCTGAAAAACTGTTTTTT.

The chain couples TRBV18 to TRBJ1-2, with D perhaps matching TRBD1 (6 bases). CDR1 and CDR2 from the germline V gene are KGHSH and LQKENI. The V end was cut by 4 bases, the J end by 4 bases, with 13 bases between. This CDR3 has 14 residues. CDR3 region: CASSLLRDTYGYTF. The CDR3 coding sequence is TGTGCCAGCTCACTCCTCCGGGACACCTATGGCTACACCTTC.

The chain carries TRBV5-1 and TRBJ2-1, with D possibly being TRBD2 (5 bases). This CDR3 contains 15 residues. Trimming removed 3 bases from V and 5 bases from J, with 15 bases in between. Germline V gives CDR1 SGHRS, CDR2 YFSETQ. The CDR3 bases are TGCGCCAGCAGCTCCCGAGGAGCGGCCCACAATGAGCAGTTCTTC. This codes for CASSSRGAAHNEQFF.

The genes are TRBV5-4 and TRBJ2-7, with D possibly TRBD2 on 6 matching bases. The CDR3 is made up of 14 amino acids. The V gene's germline CDR1 is SGHNT and CDR2 YYREEE (reference sequence). V gave up 0 bases and J gave up 2 bases, with 9 bases separating them. DNA for the CDR3: TGTGCCAGCAGCTTGGCGGGAGTCACCTACGAGCAGTACTTC. This codes for CASSLAGVTYEQYF.

This sequence joins TRBV7-8 and TRBJ2-2; D perhaps matches TRBD2 (5 bases). The V end was cut by 1 base, the J end by 5 bases, with 11 bases between. Germline V gene lookup returns CDR1 SGHVS and CDR2 FQNEAQ. The CDR3 has 15 residues. DNA of the CDR3: TGTGCCAGCAGCTTAGTGGGGAGAGGAACCGGGGAGCTGTTTTTT. It specifies CASSLVGRGTGELFF.

This clone is a singleton in its sample. The rearrangement links TRBV14 to TRBJ1-6; D remains unclear. Trimming took 0 bases from V and 4 from J, leaving 10 bases between them. The germline V gene has CDR1 SGHDN and CDR2 FVKESK. There are 16 residues in the CDR3. In DNA form, the CDR3 reads TGTGCCAGCAGCCAAGAATTGTCGGGGTATAATTCACCCCTCCACTTT. Amino acids: CASSQELSGYNSPLHF.

CDR3 region: CASSEGVALNYGYTF. In nucleotides, the CDR3 is TGTGCCAGCAGTGAAGGAGTCGCATTAAACTATGGCTACACCTTC. The V and J genes are TRBV6-1 and TRBJ1-2, with no clear D. This CDR3 has 15 residues. V lost 1 base, J lost 2 bases, and 11 bases lay in between. Germline lookup yields CDR1 MNHNS and CDR2 SASEGT.

CDR3 coding DNA: TGTGCCAGCAGCTTGGCCGGGGGGCTCAATCAGCCCCAGCATTTT. This encodes CASSLAGGLNQPQHF. The chain combines TRBV5-4 with TRBJ1-5; tentatively, D is TRBD1 (6 bases). The CDR3 length is 15 residues. CDR1 is SGHNT and CDR2 is YYREEE in the germline V gene (reference sequence). Trimming removed 0 bases at V and 3 bases at J, with 10 bases between. Using reference TRBV5-4 and TRBJ1-5 for the parts outside the CDR3, the full variable domain is ETGVTQSPTHLIKTRGQQVTLRCSSQSGHNTVSWYQQALGQGPQFIFQYYREEENGRGNFPPRFSGLQFPNYSSELNVNALELDDSALYLCASSLAGGLNQPQHFGDGTRLSIL.

This sequence joins TRBV15 and TRBJ2-5; 7 positions agree with TRBD2. The length of the CDR3 is 15 residues. The V gene end was trimmed by 4 bases and the J gene end by 5 bases; junction bases not matched to a gene: 10. In germline, CDR1 is LNHNV, CDR2 YYDKDF (reference sequence). The CDR3 here is CATSKAQGGFETQYF. The CDR3 coding sequence is TGTGCCACCAGCAAGGCGCAGGGAGGGTTCGAGACCCAGTACTTC.

The rearrangement joins TRBV3-1 (or the pseudogene TRBV3-2) to TRBJ2-3; TRBD2 agrees at 10 bases. CDR1 is LGHDT and CDR2 is YNNKEL in the germline V gene (reference sequence). The CDR3 sequence is 19 residues long. The ends lost 3 bases at V and 0 bases at J; junction bases unmatched: 12. DNA of the CDR3: TGTGCCAGCAGCCATACGGGGCTAGCGGGGGCCTCCAGCACAGATACGCAGTATTTT. It is translated as CASSHTGLAGASSTDTQYF.

About this clone: The sample has other DNA sequences that encode this CDR3 too. The V call is TRBV12-3 or TRBV12-4, the J call TRBJ1-1, with a tentative D call TRBD1 (5 bases). The CDR3 is made up of 13 amino acids. Deletions cut 7 bases from V and 5 bases from J, with 14 bases between. This CDR3 reads CASTPGGRTEAFF. The CDR3 DNA reads TGTGCCAGCACCCCCGGGGGGAGGACTGAAGCTTTCTTT.

J is TRBJ1-1 and V is TRBV3-1 (or the pseudogene TRBV3-2), with a tentative D call TRBD1 (5 bases). Germline loops: CDR1 LGHDT, CDR2 YNNKEL (reference sequence). This CDR3 is 16 amino acids long. V lost 3 bases to trimming and J lost 0 bases, with 14 bases between them. The CDR3 loop is CASSQGGGLMNTEAFF. CDR3 nucleotide sequence: TGTGCCAGCAGCCAGGGGGGAGGCCTCATGAACACTGAAGCTTTCTTT.

This sequence joins TRBV7-9 and TRBJ1-2, with D tentatively TRBD1 (5 bases). This CDR3 is 16 amino acids long. The V end was cut by 1 base, the J end by 7 bases, with 19 bases between. Germline V CDR1 and CDR2: SEHNR, FQNEAQ (reference sequence). The CDR3, as DNA: TGTGCCAGCAGCTTAGGCATCGGAGGGGCCAGCACTGGCTACACCTTC. This sequence encodes CASSLGIGGASTGYTF. Using reference TRBV7-9 and TRBJ1-2 for the parts outside the CDR3, the full variable domain is DTGVSQNPRHKITKRGQNVTFRCDPISEHNRLYWYRQTLGQGPEFLTYFQNEAQLEKSRLLSDRFSAERPKGSFSTLEIQRTEQGDSAMYLCASSLGIGGASTGYTFGSGTRLTVV.

CDR3 sequence reads: CASRGTGQNNEQFF. CDR3 DNA sequence: TGTGCCAGTAGAGGGACAGGGCAAAACAATGAGCAGTTCTTC. The chain joins TRBV24-1 to TRBJ2-1; 9 nucleotides align to TRBD1. Germline loops: CDR1 KGHDR, CDR2 SFDVKD. The CDR3 has 14 residues. Germline trimming cut 11 bases from V and 5 bases from J; bases unmatched to any gene: 9.

In its sample, this clone was seen a few times. This chain joins TRBV4-1 and TRBJ1-6, with a weak D call TRBD1 (5 bases). Germline-derived CDR1 and CDR2 are MGHRA and YSYEKL. The V end was cut by 4 bases, the J end by 5 bases, with 12 bases between. This CDR3 has 15 residues. The CDR3 is CASSRQTDNNSPLHF. The CDR3 bases are TGCGCCAGCAGCCGACAGACAGATAATAATTCACCCCTCCACTTT.